A selection of T cell receptor beta chains follows, all from one sample in a study of OX40 agonist ivuxolimab in advanced cancers. Assay used: immunoSEQ multiplex PCR; TCRdb lists only in-frame clones, some missing. This repertoire shows about 26,000 clones, roughly four fifths found once; its top ten account for around 12%. The sequenced sample was CD4+ or CD8+ T cells sorted from blood, obtained in a trial of the OX40 agonist ivuxolimab. The receptors derive from an adult with an advanced solid tumor such as melanoma, head and neck, liver or kidney cancer. The CDR3 runs from the conserved cysteine through the conserved F or W.

v_call: TRBV5-1
j_call: TRBJ1-2
cdr3_aa: CASSLDRGLGYTF

v_call: TRBV7-8
j_call: TRBJ2-3
cdr3_aa: CASSLLVLDPGDTDTQYF

v_call: TRBV13
j_call: TRBJ2-2
cdr3_aa: CASSLVGGTGELFF

v_call: TRBV10-2
j_call: TRBJ1-2
cdr3_aa: CASTTGGYGGYTF

v_call: TRBV19
j_call: TRBJ1-6
cdr3_aa: CASSSRDLLGDSPLHF

v_call: TRBV5-4
j_call: TRBJ2-5
cdr3_aa: CASSRGRGSWGETQYF

v_call: TRBV7-6
j_call: TRBJ2-7
cdr3_aa: CASSPNSGGQYEQYF

v_call: TRBV4-2
j_call: TRBJ2-3
cdr3_aa: CASSPPGRPDTQYF

v_call: TRBV5-4
j_call: TRBJ1-1
cdr3_aa: CASRTGSTAEAFF

v_call: TRBV7-9
j_call: TRBJ2-7
cdr3_aa: CASRRSDRGASGEQYF

v_call: TRBV12-5
j_call: TRBJ2-3
cdr3_aa: CASGLPHTDTQYF

v_call: TRBV5-4
j_call: TRBJ1-1
cdr3_aa: CASSIGGGGTEAFF

v_call: TRBV6-1
j_call: TRBJ1-5
cdr3_aa: CASSSYRGSNQPQHF

v_call: TRBV23-1
j_call: TRBJ2-2
cdr3_aa: CASSIPPKGMQENTGELFF

v_call: TRBV11-2
j_call: TRBJ2-2
cdr3_aa: CASSYHTGELRQLFF

v_call: TRBV5-1
j_call: TRBJ2-1
cdr3_aa: CASSLVSGGILDNEQFF

v_call: TRBV30
j_call: TRBJ2-1
cdr3_aa: CAWAGTSKVEQFF

v_call: TRBV5-4
j_call: TRBJ2-2
cdr3_aa: CASSLDWGLANTGELFF

v_call: TRBV11-2
j_call: -
cdr3_aa: CASSLDWSHYEQYF

v_call: TRBV19
j_call: TRBJ1-4
cdr3_aa: CASSVSYWEKLFF

v_call: TRBV4-2
j_call: TRBJ2-5
cdr3_aa: CASSEGVFQETQYF

v_call: TRBV19
j_call: TRBJ2-1
cdr3_aa: CASSGTEDNEQFF

v_call: TRBV9
j_call: TRBJ1-1
cdr3_aa: CASSVEPGTEAFF

v_call: TRBV7-9
j_call: TRBJ2-1
cdr3_aa: CASSRTGGGPFYNEQFF

v_call: TRBV21-1
j_call: TRBJ1-5
cdr3_aa: CASSKATGYSNQPQHF

v_call: TRBV29-1
j_call: TRBJ1-1
cdr3_aa: CSVATATEAFF

v_call: TRBV9
j_call: TRBJ2-3
cdr3_aa: CASKGHFSTDTQYF

v_call: TRBV7-9
j_call: TRBJ1-5
cdr3_aa: CASSLDGTGGRQPQHF

v_call: TRBV6-5
j_call: TRBJ1-1
cdr3_aa: CASSYTEGPGEAFF